Shown below are 24 T cell receptor beta chains from a single sample sequenced in a study of long-term antiretroviral therapy in people with HIV. Run at survey level, the immunoSEQ assay was version v3.0. Only in-frame clones appear in the TCRdb table, and some are missing; sequencing was by immunoSEQ multiplex PCR. The repertoire holds over 15,000 clones, approximately 82% seen once, with under 15% in the top ten. This specimen was unsorted PBMCs, taken 0.5 years before starting antiretroviral therapy. Every receptor here comes from a woman aged 45-60 years with HIV.

The genes are TRBV14 and TRBJ2-7; no clear D gene. The CDR3 is made up of 12 amino acids. The germline V gene encodes CDR1 SGHDN and CDR2 FVKESK. Trimming pared 4 bases from V and 1 base from J, leaving 5 bases between. The CDR3 DNA follows: TGTGCCAGCAGCCCCGGATCCTACGAGCAGTACTTC. It encodes CASSPGSYEQYF.

The rearrangement links TRBV30 to TRBJ2-3; the match to TRBD2 covers 8 bases. The CDR3 has 15 amino acids. Trimming cost V 3 bases and J 6 bases; bases outside gene matches: 11. Germline lookup yields CDR1 GTSNPN and CDR2 SVGIG (reference sequence). CDR3 region: CAWSGERGPWDTQYF. The CDR3 DNA reads as TGTGCCTGGAGCGGTGAGCGGGGGCCCTGGGATACGCAGTATTTT. Supplemented by reference TRBV30 and TRBJ2-3, the full variable domain reads SQTIHQWPATLVQPVGSPLSLECTVEGTSNPNLYWYRQAAGRGLQLLFYSVGIGQISSEVPQNLSASRPQDRQFILSSKKLLLSDSGFYLCAWSGERGPWDTQYFGPGTRLTVL.

This clone appeared a few times. The rearrangement uses TRBV4-2 and TRBJ1-2; D call uncertain. Trimming shortened V by 5 bases and J by 3 bases, and 7 bases separated the two germline ends. The CDR3 loop spans 12 amino acids. Germline values: CDR1 LGHNA, CDR2 YNFKEQ. CDR3 DNA sequence: TGTGCCAGCAGCGATGGGGACTATGGCTACACCTTC. It specifies CASSDGDYGYTF.

This rearrangement joins TRBV5-1 to TRBJ1-1; D is unresolved. This CDR3 has 13 amino acids. The V gene's germline CDR1 is SGHRS and CDR2 YFSETQ. The ends were cut back, 2 bases at V and 0 bases at J, with 5 bases in the middle. CDR3 protein: CASSFELNTEAFF. For the CDR3, the DNA is TGCGCCAGCAGCTTCGAGTTGAACACTGAAGCTTTCTTT.

This chain uses TRBV6-5 with TRBJ2-3, with D possibly called TRBD1 or TRBD2 (5 bases each). Per the germline V gene, CDR1 is MNHEY and CDR2 is SVGAGI. The CDR3 has 14 amino acids. The V and J ends lost 6 bases and 6 bases respectively, with 16 bases between them. Here the CDR3 reads CASSRRDLKDTQYF. The DNA for the CDR3 is TGTGCCAGCAGCCGCAGGGACCTAAAGGATACGCAGTATTTT.

This chain links TRBV4-1 with TRBJ2-1; maybe TRBD1 (5 bases). Germline V gene lookup returns CDR1 MGHRA and CDR2 YSYEKL. The length of the CDR3 is 14 residues. Deletions cut 3 bases from V and 3 bases from J, with 9 bases between. The CDR3 DNA reads TGCGCCAGCAGCCACCCGGACATCTACAATGAGCAGTTCTTC. It specifies CASSHPDIYNEQFF.

The J gene is TRBJ1-6, the V gene TRBV28, with TRBD1 matching over 7 bases. Germline CDR1 is MDHEN and CDR2 is SYDVKM. V was pared by 4 bases and J by 9 bases, with 9 bases of the junction left unmatched. This CDR3 is built from 15 residues. The chain's CDR3 is CASSWQGGGISPLHF. Written as DNA, the CDR3 is TGTGCCAGCAGTTGGCAGGGGGGCGGAATTTCACCCCTCCACTTT. Variable domain in full (rest from reference TRBV28 and TRBJ1-6): DVKVTQSSRYLVKRTGEKVFLECVQDMDHENMFWYRQDPGLGLRLIYFSYDVKMKEKGDIPEGYSVSREKKERFSLILESASTNQTSMYLCASSWQGGGISPLHFGNGTRLTVT.

V and J are TRBV4-2 and TRBJ1-5; the D gene is possibly TRBD1 (5 bases). The CDR3 covers 15 residues. Germline V gene sequence: CDR1 LGHNA, CDR2 YNFKEQ. V was pared by 2 bases and J by 7 bases, with 15 bases between. Written as DNA, the CDR3 is TGTGCCAGCAGCCAACCACAGGCAGGCGGCCAGCCCCAGCATTTT. Its protein product is CASSQPQAGGQPQHF.

This clone was detected only once. The chain recombines TRBV7-9 with TRBJ2-3; 10 positions agree with TRBD2. Germline CDR1 SEHNR, CDR2 FQNEAQ (reference sequence). CDR3 length: 15 amino acids. V gave up 5 bases and J gave up 2 bases; unmatched junction bases: 4. In DNA, the CDR3 is TGTGCCAGCAGCCGGAGCGGGGGGGCCACAGATACGCAGTATTTT. Protein sequence: CASSRSGGATDTQYF.

This clone was observed a single time. The V call is TRBV6-1, the J call TRBJ1-4; 9 bases align to TRBD1. The ends lost 4 bases at V and 0 bases at J; junction bases unmatched: 9. Per the germline V gene, CDR1 is MNHNS and CDR2 is SASEGT. CDR3 length: 18 residues. The CDR3 here is CASSAHRGRFTTNEKLFF. CDR3 bases: TGTGCCAGCAGTGCCCACAGGGGGCGGTTTACAACTAATGAAAAACTGTTTTTT.

The chain employs TRBV11-2 and TRBJ2-5; 10 nucleotides match TRBD2. Trimming took 2 bases from V and 1 from J; bases not matched to a gene: 7. Per germline, CDR1 SGHAT and CDR2 FQNNGV. The CDR3 totals 17 residues. The CDR3 region has the DNA TGTGCCAGCAGCTTAAGAGGAGCGGGGGGGCCCCAAGAGACCCAGTACTTC. Its translation: CASSLRGAGGPQETQYF.

A single count supports this clone. This sequence joins TRBV10-2 and TRBJ2-5, with a weak D call TRBD1 (5 bases). The CDR3 sequence is 14 residues long. Germline V gives CDR1 WSHSY, CDR2 SAAADI. Trimming shortened V by 4 bases and J by 1 base, and 10 bases separated the two germline ends. CDR3 protein: CASSGRTPQETQYF. DNA for the CDR3: TGCGCCAGCAGTGGTAGGACACCCCAAGAGACCCAGTACTTC.

The rearrangement uses TRBV6-5 and TRBJ1-2, with D uncertain. The germline V and J ends were trimmed by 6 bases and 0 bases, with 8 bases remaining between them. This CDR3 spans 13 amino acids. Germline V gene sequence: CDR1 MNHEY, CDR2 SVGAGI. CDR3 residues: CASSRGANYGYTF. DNA for the CDR3: TGTGCCAGCAGCCGCGGAGCTAACTATGGCTACACCTTC.

This chain connects TRBV28 to TRBJ1-4; D might be TRBD1 (6 bases). The CDR3 spans 17 residues. Germline V CDR1 and CDR2: MDHEN, SYDVKM. Trimming left V 4 bases short and J 6 bases short, with 21 bases between. The DNA of the CDR3 is TGTGCCAGCAGTTCAAGTGGGGTGACAGGCGAAGATGAAAAACTGTTTTTT. It specifies CASSSSGVTGEDEKLFF.

This clone was seen only a few times. The V call is TRBV4-1, the J call TRBJ2-7; D possibly corresponds to TRBD2 (5 bases). The V and J ends lost 1 base and 3 bases respectively, with 7 bases between them. Germline CDR1 MGHRA, CDR2 YSYEKL. The CDR3 has 13 residues. The CDR3 sequence is CASSQGGYYEQYF. CDR3 DNA: TGCGCCAGCAGCCAAGGCGGGTACTACGAGCAGTACTTC.

The chain links TRBV30 to TRBJ1-1, with D hard to call. The CDR3 extends over 13 amino acids. Germline values: CDR1 GTSNPN, CDR2 SVGIG (reference sequence). The V gene lost 3 bases and the J gene lost 0 bases, with 8 bases spanning the gap. DNA for the CDR3: TGTGCCTGGAGCAGAATCGTGAACACTGAAGCTTTCTTT. Translated, it gives CAWSRIVNTEAFF.

Here the CDR3 reads CASSNTDTQYF. CDR3 DNA: TGTGCCAGCAGCAACACAGATACGCAGTATTTT. V and J are TRBV6-1 and TRBJ2-3; D is ambiguous. V dropped 6 bases and J dropped 2 bases, with 3 bases sitting between them. The V gene's germline CDR1 is MNHNS and CDR2 SASEGT. The CDR3 runs to 11 residues.

This chain joins TRBV4-1 and TRBJ1-4; D remains ambiguous. The CDR3 covers 18 residues. Between the trimmed V and J ends, which lost 0 bases and 1 base, there was a span of 15 bases. Germline assignment: CDR1 MGHRA and CDR2 YSYEKL. CDR3 nucleotide sequence: TGCGCCAGCAGCCAAGACCCCGCCCCTAGGAAAACTAATGAAAAACTGTTTTTT. It is translated as CASSQDPAPRKTNEKLFF.

The chain is built from TRBV5-1 and TRBJ2-7, with 7 bases identical to TRBD2. CDR1 is SGHRS, CDR2 YFSETQ, per germline. The V segment lost 7 bases and the J segment 1 base; nucleotides outside the gene matches: 11. CDR3 length equals 15 residues. The CDR3 reads CASEKGGTGSYEQYV. The CDR3 nucleotides are TGCGCCAGCGAAAAGGGAGGGACGGGTTCCTACGAGCAGTACGTC.

CDR3 bases: TGTGCCAGCACTCCGGACCGATCGCTTCGGCCCCAGCATTTT. Encoded protein: CASTPDRSLRPQHF. The chain carries TRBV6-1 and TRBJ1-5; no clear D gene. CDR1 and CDR2 from the germline V gene are MNHNS and SASEGT. There are 14 residues in the CDR3. V was pared by 7 bases and J by 9 bases, with 19 bases between.

For this clone: Other DNA sequences in this sample translate to the same CDR3. V usage is TRBV7-9 and J usage is TRBJ1-1; maybe TRBD1 (6 bases). CDR1 and CDR2 (germline): SEHNR, FQNEAQ (reference sequence). V was shortened by 3 bases and J by 4 bases, with 9 bases between the two germline ends. The CDR3 covers 13 residues. In DNA form, the CDR3 reads TGTGCCAGCAGCTTCGGGACACCCACTGAAGCTTTCTTT. Protein: CASSFGTPTEAFF.

The chain carries TRBV6-1 and TRBJ2-3; D gene unclear. CDR1 and CDR2 from the germline V gene are MNHNS and SASEGT. Trimming left V 1 base short and J 1 base short, with 6 bases between. The CDR3 sequence is 14 residues long. The CDR3 nucleotides are TGTGCCAGCAGTGAAGTCGGAGGCACAGATACGCAGTATTTT. Translating gives CASSEVGGTDTQYF.

The V gene is TRBV4-2, the J gene TRBJ2-2; D gene unclear. Germline V CDR1 and CDR2: LGHNA, YNFKEQ. This CDR3 contains 15 residues. The V end was cut by 0 bases, the J end by 0 bases, with 5 bases between. CDR3 amino acids: CASSQEAANTGELFF. For the CDR3, the DNA is TGTGCCAGCAGCCAAGAGGCAGCGAACACCGGGGAGCTGTTTTTT.

The CDR3, as DNA: TGTGCCAGCAGGCCAGGGATCTCCCACTATGGCTACACCTTC. This encodes CASRPGISHYGYTF. The rearrangement uses TRBV6-5 and TRBJ1-2, with D maybe TRBD1 (5 bases). This CDR3 has 14 residues. Germline CDR1 reads MNHEY; CDR2 reads SVGAGI. V shed 6 bases and J shed 3 bases, with 14 bases lying between them.